This T cell receptor beta chain emerged from a study of T-cell reconstitution after alpha-beta-depleted transplantation in children. Study-level findings and limits: Surviving recipient T cells and intrathymic progenitors accounted for some patients' high TCRbeta diversity at day 60. Newly produced T cells mostly provided counts and TCRbeta diversity after one year, as hyperexpanded clones declined.

Preparing the TCRbeta library involved the use of unique molecular identifiers. One entry per CDR3 protein, called by TCRdb with MiXCR from the PCR reads. This table holds hundreds of thousands of distinct CDR3 sequences, roughly 13% found once. With respect to this clonotype: The antigen is undetermined.

The sequence came from a male patient aged 10 to 17 who had a stem cell transplant for acute myeloid leukemia, so the T cells may come from the graft donor. This specimen was PBMCs, mostly from graft donor cells, taken 360 days after TCRalphabeta/CD19-depleted stem cell transplant.

The CDR3 DNA sequence: TGTGCCAGCAGGGGAACGAGGGGGCCATCCTATAATTCACCCCTCCACTTT. Protein sequence: CASRGTRGPSYNSPLHF. This chain uses TRBV28 with TRBJ1-6, with 7 positions matching TRBD1. Per the germline V gene, CDR1 is MDHEN and CDR2 is SYDVKM. V gave up 6 bases and J gave up 1 base; unmatched junction bases: 9. There are 17 residues in the CDR3.